This note documents a single TCR beta chain sequence. Its antigen is not identified. Indicated treatment: oral pan-JAK inhibitor, 5-10 mg twice daily. Collection of lesional scalp punch biopsies and peripheral blood was performed in alopecia areata patients. These data are taken from a study of CD8+ T cells in alopecia areata. Overall study: Treatment comprised oral tofacitinib, 5 to 10 mg twice daily, in treated patients. General study points: Relative to normal scalp, lesional scalp, especially alopecia totalis/universalis, showed higher clonality. Tofacitinib yielded significantly lower scalp clonality and fewer expanded CD8+ clones among the top 100.

Isolated RNA was reverse transcribed into cDNA used as the sequencing template. Repertoires were generated with immunoSEQ multiplex PCR, while TCRdb's copy carries only in-frame clones and drops some. The data hold around 21,000 clones, with 59% observed a single time. CDR3 length equals 16 residues. Per the germline V gene, CDR1 is SGHTA and CDR2 is FQGNSA. The origin of this receptor is a human donor with alopecia areata. Specimen: skin, collected at week 4, from a patient treated with tofacitinib. This sequence joins TRBV7-2 and TRBJ1-3; D is perhaps TRBD2 (5 bases). The J call may be incorrect, as the DNA end agrees better with TRBJ2-2. CDR3 residues: CASSLGPGSNTGELFF. For the CDR3, the DNA is TGTGCCAGCAGCTTAGGCCCGGGATCTAACACCGGGGAGCTGTTTTTT.